This TCR beta chain was documented in a study of blood T cell repertoires in COVID-19 (dated by TCRdb to 2018 to 2021). For the study in its entirety: Samples from collaborators originated in the United States, Italy and Spain and spanned both the acute and convalescent phases of COVID-19. Where available, HLA class I and class II types were obtained from metadata supplied by the sample provider rather than from assay-based typing. Samples were obtained from the ongoing ImmuneRACE study (first 160 participants) and from over 1,000 subjects provided by 6 global collaborators. The material from the prospective study consisted of cDNA or gDNA derived from T cells, B-cell-depleted T cells, or PBMCs. The repertoires were made available in a free public database intended to serve as a resource for research on the immune response to SARS-CoV-2. The dataset comprised deeply sampled blood TCRbeta repertoires from subjects exposed to, actively infected with, or recovered from COVID-19. The sample metadata nearly always contained a de-identified subject ID, COVID-19 status, age in years and sex. What the research found in general, with its limitations: The quantity of clinical and demographic metadata differed by source and by participant and was supplied without curation.

Details on this clone: The specificity of this receptor is unknown. No quality values exist for individual bases; no much larger clone is one base distant.

One collaborating source in Seattle enrolled patients during active infection and followed them longitudinally through the course of disease. Each collaborating institution followed its own protocols to collect whole blood in K2EDTA tubes. For TCRbeta analysis, collaborators shipped samples in one of three forms: frozen whole blood, isolated PBMCs, or DNA extracted from either of those sample types. The immunoSEQ Assay, a bias-controlled multiplex PCR, was used to amplify TCRbeta CDR3 regions from genomic DNA. Per the original workflow: Within the assay, amplification of reference gene primers was used to estimate how many nucleated cells each sample contained. To quantify the absolute abundance of each unique TCRbeta CDR3 rearrangement, sequence reads were collapsed and filtered. Productive Simpson clonality was computed per sample as the square root of Simpson's diversity index over productive rearrangements. TCRdb's version of the immuneACCESS table is confined to in-frame rearrangements and falls short of the full clone set. An unresolved V gene accounts for under half of the shortfall where checked; the remainder is of unknown origin. V, J and clone size reflect that table, while D and trimming were determined from the DNA. Across this sample there are roughly 380,000 clones, with about 89% seen only once. The top ten clonotypes cover approximately 1.5% of the sample.

The receptor comes from a middle-aged woman with COVID-19, enrolled during active disease. Sequences were obtained from peripheral blood.

The DNA sequence is given as TGTGCCTGGATGTCTCCGGGACAGGGGATAATCAAGGGCGAGCAGTACTTC. Translated, it gives CAWMSPGQGIIKGEQYF. The chain couples TRBV30 to TRBJ2-7; TRBD1 agrees with 10 junctional bases. As encoded in the germline V gene (reference sequence), CDR1 is GTSNPN while CDR2 is SVGIG. Ends trimmed: V by 4 bases, J by 6 bases; bases unmatched to a gene: 18. The CDR3, cysteine through phenylalanine, is 17 amino acids long. Just the 51-base CDR3 DNA is kept, in frame starting at base 1.